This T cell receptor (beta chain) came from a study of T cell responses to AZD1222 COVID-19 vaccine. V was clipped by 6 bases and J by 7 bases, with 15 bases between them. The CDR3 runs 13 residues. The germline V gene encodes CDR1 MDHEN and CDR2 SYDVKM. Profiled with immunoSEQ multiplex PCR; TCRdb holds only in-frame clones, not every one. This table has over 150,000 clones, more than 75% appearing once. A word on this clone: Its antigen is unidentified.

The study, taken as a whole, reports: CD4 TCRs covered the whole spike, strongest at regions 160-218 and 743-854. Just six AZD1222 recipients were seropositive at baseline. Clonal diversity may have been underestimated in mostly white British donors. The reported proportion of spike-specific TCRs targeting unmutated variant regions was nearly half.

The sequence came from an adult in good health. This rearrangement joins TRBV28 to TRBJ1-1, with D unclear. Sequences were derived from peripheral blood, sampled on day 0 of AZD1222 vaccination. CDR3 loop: CASRLDGSREAFF. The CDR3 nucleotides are TGTGCCAGCAGGTTAGACGGCTCCCGTGAAGCTTTCTTT.